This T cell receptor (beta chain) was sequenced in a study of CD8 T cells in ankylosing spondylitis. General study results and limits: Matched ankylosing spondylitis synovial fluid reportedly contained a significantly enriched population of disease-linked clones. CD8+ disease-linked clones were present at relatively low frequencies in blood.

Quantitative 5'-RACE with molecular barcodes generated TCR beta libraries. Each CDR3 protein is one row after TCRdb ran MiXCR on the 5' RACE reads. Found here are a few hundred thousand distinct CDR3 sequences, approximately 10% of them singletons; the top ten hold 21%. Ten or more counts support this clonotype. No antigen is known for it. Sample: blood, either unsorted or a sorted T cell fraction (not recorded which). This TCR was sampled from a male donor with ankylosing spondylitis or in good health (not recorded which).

The CDR3, as DNA: TGTGCCAGCAGCTTAGCGCTAGGTGGGTCCTATGGCTACACCTTC. Translation: CASSLALGGSYGYTF. The chain joins TRBV7-2 to TRBJ1-2; D is undetermined. Trimming removed 0 bases from V and 4 bases from J, with 12 bases in between. In germline, CDR1 is SGHTA, CDR2 FQGNSA. The CDR3 is 15 amino acids.